This T cell receptor beta chain stems from a study of blood T cell repertoires in COVID-19. Study background: T cells, B-cell-depleted T cells, or PBMCs supplied cDNA or gDNA.

Original processing notes: Estimation of nucleated cell counts relied on the amplification of reference gene primers. Produced via immunoSEQ multiplex PCR; TCRdb's table is partial and in-frame only. V and J calls and clone size are given by that table; D and trimming were obtained from the DNA. The sample holds under 150,000 clones, roughly 85% seen once. Patients at the Seattle site were enrolled during active infection and followed longitudinally. Germline-derived CDR1 and CDR2 are SGHTS and YDEGEE. This CDR3 region has 15 residues. J gave up 5 bases and V 2 bases, and 10 bases lay outside the gene matches.

The rearrangement joins TRBV5-8 to TRBJ2-7; TRBD1 matches at 7 bases. The receptor was derived from a woman aged 60-75 years with COVID-19, enrolled during active disease. Sequenced sample: peripheral blood. The CDR3 nucleotides read TGTGCCAGCAGCTTCGGACAGGTCGGATTTAACGAGCAGTACTTC. This gives the protein CASSFGQVGFNEQYF.